This T cell receptor beta chain comes out of a study of blood T cell repertoires in COVID-19. About the research overall: From T cells, B-cell-depleted T cells, or PBMCs came the material, which was cDNA or gDNA.

This clone was observed a single time. The authors' processing: For nucleated cells, counts were estimated from reference gene primer amplification. Sequencing used immunoSEQ multiplex PCR; TCRdb keeps in-frame clones, though not all of them. V and J calls and clone size are as listed in that table; D and trimming were resolved from the DNA. Here the sample spans 93,000 or so clones, 84% being singletons. The sequencing sample was made of peripheral blood. The TCR comes from a human donor in a cohort sampled during active COVID-19.

The CDR3 DNA follows: TGCGCCAGCAGCTTGGGGCTAGCGGGGAAGGAGACCCAGTACTTC. Residues: CASSLGLAGKETQYF. J is TRBJ2-5 and V is TRBV5-1; 9 nucleotides agree with TRBD2. This CDR3 contains 15 residues. Germline V lookup: CDR1 SGHRS, CDR2 YFSETQ. V was pared by 0 bases and J by 5 bases, with 5 bases of the junction left unmatched.